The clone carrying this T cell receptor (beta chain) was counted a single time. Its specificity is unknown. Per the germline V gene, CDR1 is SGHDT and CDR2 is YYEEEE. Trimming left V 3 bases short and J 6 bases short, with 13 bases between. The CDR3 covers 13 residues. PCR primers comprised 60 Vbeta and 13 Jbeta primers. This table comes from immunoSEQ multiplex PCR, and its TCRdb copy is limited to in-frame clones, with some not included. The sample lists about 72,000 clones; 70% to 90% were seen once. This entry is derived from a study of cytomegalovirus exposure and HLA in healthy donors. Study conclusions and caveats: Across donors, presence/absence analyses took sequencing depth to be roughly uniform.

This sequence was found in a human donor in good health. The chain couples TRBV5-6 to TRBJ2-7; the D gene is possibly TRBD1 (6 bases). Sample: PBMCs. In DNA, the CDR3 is TGTGCCAGCAGCTACCTACAGGGTATCGAGCAGTACTTC. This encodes CASSYLQGIEQYF.